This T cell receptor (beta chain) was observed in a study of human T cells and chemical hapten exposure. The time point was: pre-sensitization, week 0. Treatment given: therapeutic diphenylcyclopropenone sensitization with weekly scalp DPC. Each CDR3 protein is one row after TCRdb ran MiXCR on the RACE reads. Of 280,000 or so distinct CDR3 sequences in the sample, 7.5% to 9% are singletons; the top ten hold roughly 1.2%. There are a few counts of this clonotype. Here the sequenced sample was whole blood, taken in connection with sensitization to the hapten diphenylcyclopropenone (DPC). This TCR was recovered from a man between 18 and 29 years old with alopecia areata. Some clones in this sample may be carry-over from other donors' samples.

CDR3 DNA sequence: TGCGCCAGCAGCTTGAGACAGGAAGGCGGGGAGCAGTACTTC. Translating gives CASSLRQEGGEQYF. V is TRBV5-1 and J is TRBJ2-7, with TRBD1 as a possible D gene (6 bases). The germline V gene has CDR1 SGHRS and CDR2 YFSETQ. Trimming removed 1 base at V and 7 bases at J, with 15 bases between. The CDR3 runs 14 residues.